The 5 T cell receptor beta chains below all came from one sample that was sequenced in a study of T-cell reconstitution after alpha-beta-depleted transplantation in children. For TCRbeta, the library was prepared with unique molecular identifiers. TCRdb fed the PCR reads into MiXCR, producing one record per CDR3 protein. The table lists about 470,000 distinct CDR3 sequences, about 40% of them singletons. Sequences were derived from PBMCs, sampled before TCRalphabeta/CD19-depleted stem cell transplant. Receptors were obtained from a girl aged 2 to 10 with aplastic anemia, due to receive a stem cell transplant.

The genes are TRBV28 and TRBJ2-1; D ambiguous. The germline V gene encodes CDR1 MDHEN and CDR2 SYDVKM. The CDR3 is 13 amino acids. Trimming stripped 7 bases from V and 4 bases from J, with 11 bases between. The CDR3 reads CASTIRRYNEQFF. The CDR3, as DNA: TGTGCCAGCACCATCAGGCGTTACAATGAGCAGTTCTTC.

Ten or more counts support this clonotype. The DNA for the CDR3 is TGCAGTGCTAGAGATACCCAACGACTAGCGAGGGAGATTGCAGATACGCAGTATTTT. Amino acid sequence: CSARDTQRLAREIADTQYF. The V gene is TRBV20-1, the J gene TRBJ2-3, with TRBD2 identical over 8 bases. With V trimmed by 0 bases and J by 4 bases, 18 bases remained unmatched. CDR3 length: 19 residues. Per germline, CDR1 DFQATT and CDR2 SNEGSKA (reference sequence).

This chain connects TRBV11-2 to TRBJ1-3; D gene unclear. Trimming took off 0 bases at V and 4 bases at J, with 19 bases between the two ends. The CDR3 is made up of 18 amino acids. The germline V gene has CDR1 SGHAT and CDR2 FQNNGV. For the CDR3, the DNA is TGTGCCAGCAGCTTAGATGCTGGGAGCCCTAGATCAGGAAACACCATATATTTT. As protein: CASSLDAGSPRSGNTIYF.

This clonotype has at least ten counts. The chain joins TRBV20-1 to TRBJ2-3; the D gene is possibly TRBD2 (6 bases). Trimming shortened V by 6 bases and J by 2 bases, and 12 bases separated the two germline ends. The V gene's germline CDR1 is DFQATT and CDR2 SNEGSKA (reference sequence). The CDR3 length is 13 residues. For the CDR3, the DNA is TGCAGTGCCCGACGGCGGGACACAGATACGCAGTATTTT. Its protein is CSARRRDTDTQYF.

The table lists this clonotype with many counts. The chain links TRBV5-1 to TRBJ2-1; 8 nucleotides align to TRBD2. The trim removed 0 bases at V and 8 bases at J, leaving 7 bases unmatched. The CDR3 is made up of 15 amino acids. Germline lookup yields CDR1 SGHRS and CDR2 YFSETQ. In DNA, the CDR3 is TGCGCCAGCAGCTTGGTGGGACTAGTTAGAGATGAGCAGTTCTTC. Residues: CASSLVGLVRDEQFF.